One and the same sample provided the 22 T cell receptor beta chains below, sequenced in a study of response to subunit inactivated influenza vaccine. Each CDR3 protein is one row after TCRdb ran MiXCR on the RT-PCR reads. The sample records about half a million distinct CDR3 sequences, approximately 9.9% being singletons. The sample was PBMCs from blood, taken roughly 6 weeks after vaccination. The receptors come from a man aged 50-59 years who received an inactivated influenza vaccine.

This clonotype has a handful of counts. The gene calls are TRBV5-1 and TRBJ1-6, with 10 positions matching TRBD1. Germline V gene sequence: CDR1 SGHRS, CDR2 YFSETQ. V lost 3 bases and J lost 9; bases outside the gene matches: 9. The CDR3 totals 16 residues. CDR3 sequence: CASSSRAGTGASPLHF. CDR3 DNA: TGCGCCAGCAGCTCGCGCGCCGGGACAGGGGCTTCACCCCTCCACTTT. Complete variable domain (other parts from reference TRBV5-1 and TRBJ1-6): KAGVTQTPRYLIKTRGQQVTLSCSPISGHRSVSWYQQTPGQGLQFLFEYFSETQRNKGNFPGRFSGRQFSNSRSEMNVSTLELGDSALYLCASSSRAGTGASPLHFGNGTRLTVT.

This clonotype was counted many times. This chain uses TRBV10-3 with TRBJ2-7; D may correspond to TRBD1 or TRBD2 (6 bases each). This CDR3 contains 16 residues. V lost 7 bases and J 2 bases, leaving 21 bases between the germline ends. Germline V gene sequence: CDR1 ENHRY, CDR2 SYGVKD. CDR3 amino acids: CAITERGAKGAYEQYF. CDR3 DNA sequence: TGTGCCATCACCGAGAGGGGGGCGAAGGGTGCCTACGAGCAGTACTTC.

This clonotype was found a few times. The rearrangement links TRBV4-2 to TRBJ1-1; D is undetermined. Deletions cut 0 bases from V and 4 bases from J, with 12 bases between. Per the germline V gene, CDR1 is LGHNA and CDR2 is YNFKEQ. CDR3 length: 15 residues. CDR3: CASSQDESGFTEAFF. The CDR3 DNA reads TGTGCCAGCAGCCAAGATGAATCGGGTTTCACTGAAGCTTTCTTT.

The chain uses TRBV5-1 and TRBJ2-7; 12 bases align to TRBD2. V was pared by 4 bases and J by 5 bases, with 7 bases of the junction left unmatched. This CDR3 has 15 amino acids. CDR1 is SGHRS, CDR2 YFSETQ, per germline. CDR3 in amino acids: CASSPRTSGTHEQYF. The CDR3 DNA follows: TGCGCCAGCAGCCCCCGGACTAGCGGGACCCACGAGCAGTACTTC.

The chain employs TRBV7-9 and TRBJ2-1, with 7 bases lining up with TRBD2. Trimming cost V 5 bases and J 5 bases; bases outside gene matches: 6. In germline, CDR1 is SEHNR, CDR2 FQNEAQ (reference sequence). The CDR3 runs to 14 residues. The CDR3: CASSPRGEDNEQFF. The CDR3 nucleotides are TGTGCCAGCAGCCCCCGGGGGGAGGACAATGAGCAGTTCTTC.

Concerning this clonotype itself: Just one base apart from a much larger clone, this may be a read error. The J gene is TRBJ2-3, the V gene TRBV25-1; 9 bases agree with TRBD1. This CDR3 contains 14 residues. Trimming removed 5 bases from V and 1 base from J; junction bases left unmatched: 1. Germline lookup yields CDR1 MGHDK and CDR2 SYGVNS. CDR3: CASSTGGGTDTQYF. CDR3 DNA: TGTGCCAGCAGTACAGGGGGCGGCACAGATACGCAGTATTTT.

There are many counts of this clonotype. The rearrangement links TRBV5-1 to TRBJ2-3, with 7 nucleotides matching TRBD1. CDR1 is SGHRS and CDR2 is YFSETQ in the germline V gene. J gave up 5 bases and V 4 bases, and 4 bases lay outside the gene matches. This CDR3 has 13 amino acids. The CDR3 reads CASSPRQGDTQYF. CDR3 DNA sequence: TGCGCCAGCAGCCCGAGACAGGGAGATACGCAGTATTTT.

This clonotype has ten or more counts. This chain joins TRBV7-2 and TRBJ2-3; 8 bases agree with TRBD2. Germline lookup yields CDR1 SGHTA and CDR2 FQGNSA. The V and J ends lost 7 bases and 1 base, in that order; junction bases with no gene match: 1. This CDR3 has 13 residues. As DNA, the CDR3 is TGTGCCAGCAACGGGGGGGGCACAGATACGCAGTATTTT. Amino acids: CASNGGGTDTQYF.

The sample holds many counts of this clonotype. This rearrangement joins TRBV30 to TRBJ1-2; D call uncertain. This CDR3 has 12 amino acids. The ends were cut back, 2 bases at V and 4 bases at J, with 8 bases in the middle. The germline V gene has CDR1 GTSNPN and CDR2 SVGIG (reference sequence). The CDR3 DNA reads TGTGCCTGGAGTCCTGCCAGCTATGGCTACACCTTC. Its translation is CAWSPASYGYTF.

This clonotype has more than one count but fewer than ten. This chain links TRBV7-6 with TRBJ1-3, with D hard to call. The V end lost 1 base, the J end lost 0 bases, and 10 bases lay between the germline ends. The CDR3 loop spans 16 amino acids. The germline CDR1 and CDR2 sequences are SGHVS and FNYEAQ. CDR3 amino acids: CASSLGTEFSGNTIYF. The CDR3, as DNA: TGTGCCAGCAGCTTAGGTACGGAATTCTCTGGAAACACCATATATTTT.

The V call is TRBV24-1, the J call TRBJ1-2; D not certain. The CDR3 has 16 residues. V gave up 9 bases and J gave up 0 bases, with 19 bases separating them. Germline CDR1 is KGHDR and CDR2 is SFDVKD. This chain's CDR3 is CATGASIPKSNYGYTF. CDR3 nucleotide sequence: TGTGCCACCGGTGCGAGTATCCCTAAATCTAACTATGGCTACACCTTC.

V usage is TRBV6-2 or TRBV6-3 and J usage is TRBJ2-2, with 8 nucleotides matching TRBD1. CDR1 MNHEY and CDR2 SVGEGT come from the germline V gene. V was clipped by 6 bases and J by 6 bases; unmatched bases: 9. This CDR3 is 15 amino acids long. In nucleotides, the CDR3 is TGTGCCAGCAGCAGCAGACAGGGGCTCGCCGGGGAGCTGTTTTTT. It is translated as CASSSRQGLAGELFF.

This clonotype was picked up a small number of times. The rearrangement links TRBV10-3 to TRBJ2-2, with D possibly being TRBD1 or TRBD2 (5 bases each). The germline V gene has CDR1 ENHRY and CDR2 SYGVKD. The V gene lost 6 bases and the J gene lost 0 bases, with 14 bases spanning the gap. This CDR3 is 16 amino acids long. CDR3 in DNA: TGTGCCATCAGGGGGTACGGGACGACGAACACCGGGGAGCTGTTTTTT. It encodes CAIRGYGTTNTGELFF.

This clonotype appeared a few times. The chain carries TRBV7-2 and TRBJ2-3; tentatively, D is TRBD2 (7 bases). The CDR3 sequence is 16 residues long. Germline V gene data show CDR1 as SGHTA and CDR2 as FQGNSA. The V gene lost 2 bases and the J gene lost 5 bases, with 17 bases spanning the gap. The CDR3 loop reads CASSLRLGGAGDTQYF. In DNA, the CDR3 is TGTGCCAGCAGCTTACGGCTAGGGGGGGCCGGAGATACGCAGTATTTT.

This clonotype was observed a few times. The CDR3 region is CASSSDASSTGELFF. As DNA, the CDR3 is TGTGCCAGCAGTTCAGACGCGTCTAGCACCGGGGAGCTGTTTTTT. This chain joins TRBV12-3 or TRBV12-4 and TRBJ2-2; D remains unclear. V was clipped by 4 bases and J by 4 bases, with 13 bases between them. This CDR3 region has 15 residues.

The rearrangement links TRBV5-1 to TRBJ2-3; 15 nucleotides agree with TRBD2. The length of the CDR3 is 19 residues. The V gene's germline CDR1 is SGHRS and CDR2 YFSETQ. V shed 0 bases, J shed 4 bases, and the junction held 9 bases outside the gene matches. The chain's CDR3 is CASSLARTSGGAVPDTQYF. CDR3 DNA: TGCGCCAGCAGCTTGGCTCGGACTAGCGGGGGGGCCGTCCCAGATACGCAGTATTTT.

A note on this clonotype: Given a much more abundant clone one base away, this may be a read error. V and J are TRBV10-3 and TRBJ2-5, with a possible D match to TRBD2 (5 bases). Per the germline V gene, CDR1 is ENHRY and CDR2 is SYGVKD. Trimming took 6 bases from V and 2 from J, leaving 10 bases between them. This CDR3 region has 13 residues. The CDR3 sequence is CAISMDWQETQYF. The CDR3 bases are TGTGCCATCAGCATGGACTGGCAAGAGACCCAGTACTTC.

This clonotype came up a few times. The CDR3 protein is CASSIGREYEQFF. DNA for the CDR3: TGTGCCAGTAGTATAGGCAGGGAATATGAGCAGTTCTTC. The J gene is TRBJ2-1, the V gene TRBV19; tentatively, D is TRBD1 (5 bases). This CDR3 has 13 residues. Germline assignment: CDR1 LNHDA and CDR2 SQIVND (reference sequence). V lost 1 base to trimming and J lost 8 bases, with 9 bases between them.

In this sample, this clonotype turned up a few times. The rearrangement links TRBV11-2 to TRBJ2-7, with a weak D call TRBD1 (5 bases). CDR1 is SGHAT and CDR2 is FQNNGV in the germline V gene. The CDR3 runs to 12 residues. The ends were cut back, 5 bases at V and 6 bases at J, with 11 bases in the middle. As DNA, the CDR3 is TGTGCCAGCAGCGTGGACATTACCGAGCAGTACTTC. Protein: CASSVDITEQYF.

This clonotype was seen ten or more times. The chain is built from TRBV12-3 or TRBV12-4 and TRBJ2-3, with a tentative D call TRBD2 (6 bases). The V gene lost 6 bases and the J gene lost 9 bases, with 13 bases spanning the gap. This CDR3 has 12 amino acids. The CDR3 sequence is CASSRRGLTQYF. DNA of the CDR3: TGTGCCAGCAGCCGCCGGGGGTTAACGCAGTATTTT.

V is TRBV24-1 and J is TRBJ2-7, with 10 bases aligning to TRBD2. V was clipped by 4 bases and J by 5 bases; unmatched bases: 7. Looked up from germline, CDR1 is KGHDR and CDR2 is SFDVKD. The CDR3 contains 15 residues. In DNA form, the CDR3 reads TGTGCCACCAGTGAGAGCGGGGGGGCTGGGAACGAGCAGTACTTC. Translation gives CATSESGGAGNEQYF.

The chain joins TRBV6-2 or TRBV6-3 to TRBJ2-7, with TRBD1 identical over 7 bases. This CDR3 region has 13 residues. The germline V gene encodes CDR1 MNHEY and CDR2 SVGEGT. Germline trimming cut 7 bases from V and 3 bases from J; bases unmatched to any gene: 6. The CDR3 coding sequence is TGTGCCAGCACCGAGGACAGGAGCTACGAGCAGTACTTC. Translated, it gives CASTEDRSYEQYF.